This T cell receptor (beta chain) was identified in a study of blood T cell repertoires in COVID-19. Background on the study: From the United States, Italy and Spain came samples of acute and convalescent COVID-19. PBMCs, B-cell-depleted T cells, or T cells provided the cDNA or gDNA that made up the material.

Participants came from about 24 US areas, aged roughly 18 to 89 years. Cohorts were based on clinical histories the participants reported. Profiling relied on immunoSEQ multiplex PCR, and the TCRdb table lists in-frame clones only, not all of them. In the table there are around 300,000 clones, 80% to 90% of which are singletons. V was pared by 2 bases and J by 1 base, with 5 bases of the junction left unmatched. Looked up from germline, CDR1 is SGHNT and CDR2 is YYREEE (reference sequence). The CDR3 extends over 15 amino acids. V and J are TRBV5-4 and TRBJ1-1, with 7 bases lining up with TRBD1. The TCR was taken from a young woman who had recovered from COVID-19. Sequenced sample: PBMCs or T cells enriched from blood (not recorded which). CDR3 in amino acids: CASSLPGQRNTEAFF. The CDR3 nucleotides read TGTGCCAGCAGCTTACCGGGACAGCGGAACACTGAAGCTTTCTTT.